The subject of this entry is one TCR beta chain. Its target is not known. Sequencing libraries made from TCR beta cDNA carried unique molecular identifiers. T cells, about 0.85 to 11 million of them, yielded some 500,000 cDNA molecules. TCRdb independently ran MiXCR on the PCR reads; one entry per CDR3 protein. The table lists about 460,000 distinct CDR3 sequences, roughly 45% of them singletons. V lost 6 bases and J 4 bases, leaving 10 bases between the germline ends. The CDR3 is made up of 13 amino acids. Germline CDR1 and CDR2: MDHEN and SYDVKM. This sample stems from a study of post-analysis software for immune sequencing data. About the study: Recorded subtypes: relapsing-remitting, secondary progressive, progressive-relapsing; some patients unannotated.

Study conclusions and caveats: F-measure co-clustering was strong for batch-matched samples. Patients with multiple sclerosis recorded significantly lower normalized Chao1 diversity than controls, the study found. The study found TRBV5-6, TRBV5-1 and TRBV20-1 among about five TRBV segments more frequent in patients than controls.

This sequence joins TRBV28 and TRBJ1-5; D possibly corresponds to TRBD1 (5 bases). Sequenced material: blood. This receptor was taken from a girl under 18 with multiple sclerosis. The CDR3 region has the DNA TGTGCCAGCAGCTCCGCAGGGAATCAGCCCCAGCATTTT. Amino acid sequence: CASSSAGNQPQHF.